This passage covers 8 T cell receptor beta chains from one sample sequenced in a study of metastatic and nonmetastatic thyroid tumors. TCRdb recomputed clones from the PCR reads via MiXCR. The table has around 17,000 clones, 25% seen once. Ahead of thyroid surgery, no patient had received treatment of any kind. Material: adjacent normal tissue. The source of these receptors is a female donor with papillary thyroid cancer or a benign thyroid nodule (not recorded which). Some clones in this sample may be carry-over from other donors' samples.

This clone has more than one count but fewer than ten. The rearrangement uses TRBV7-2 and TRBJ2-7; tentatively, D is TRBD1 or TRBD2 (5 bases each). CDR1 is SGHTA, CDR2 FQGNSA, per germline. Trimming left V 5 bases short and J 0 bases short, with 14 bases between. This CDR3 spans 15 amino acids. This CDR3 is CASSEGLGSSYEQYF. CDR3 DNA: TGTGCCAGCAGCGAGGGGTTAGGGAGCTCCTACGAGCAGTACTTC.

Details on this clone: The CDR3 carries no conserved terminal phenylalanine or tryptophan, so it likely arises from a read error. The chain carries TRBV4-1 and TRBJ1-2; 9 bases agree with TRBD1. The V and J ends lost 2 bases and 2 bases, in that order; junction bases with no gene match: 6. Germline V gene sequence: CDR1 MGHRA, CDR2 YSYEKL. There are 16 residues in the CDR3. CDR3 protein: CASSQCQDRGNYGYTV. The CDR3 DNA is TGCGCCAGCAGCCAATGCCAGGACAGGGGAAACTATGGCTACACCGTC.

This clone was picked up a small number of times. The CDR3 sequence is CATSEDRGRTGELFF. The CDR3 DNA sequence: TGTGCCACCAGTGAGGACAGGGGAAGGACCGGGGAGCTGTTTTTT. The rearrangement joins TRBV24-1 to TRBJ2-2, with TRBD1 matching over 9 bases. Per germline, CDR1 KGHDR and CDR2 SFDVKD. Trimming removed 4 bases from V and 5 bases from J; junction bases left unmatched: 4. The CDR3 is 15 residues long.

The chain recombines TRBV28 with TRBJ1-4; tentative D call: TRBD1 (6 bases). V dropped 6 bases and J dropped 6 bases, with 11 bases sitting between them. The CDR3 covers 13 residues. Germline CDR1 and CDR2: MDHEN and SYDVKM. CDR3 loop: CASSGGGYEKLFF. In DNA, the CDR3 is TGTGCCAGCAGCGGAGGGGGGTATGAAAAACTGTTTTTT.

This clone was found a few times. The chain has TRBV5-1 and TRBJ1-1; D ambiguous. Deletions cut 3 bases from V and 3 bases from J, with 9 bases between. The CDR3 is 13 amino acids. Germline-derived CDR1 and CDR2 are SGHRS and YFSETQ. The CDR3 spells CASSSRWYTEAFF. Written as DNA, the CDR3 is TGCGCCAGCAGCTCGCGTTGGTACACTGAAGCTTTCTTT.

The chain employs TRBV6-1 and TRBJ2-7, with 7 bases that match TRBD1. Germline values: CDR1 MNHNS, CDR2 SASEGT. The length of the CDR3 is 16 residues. With V trimmed by 5 bases and J by 2 bases, 12 bases remained unmatched. For the CDR3, the DNA is TGTGCCAGCAGTAAATTCTGGACAGGAGGAACCTACGAGCAGTACTTC. Protein product: CASSKFWTGGTYEQYF.

This clone occurred a few times. One junction end disagrees with the germline gene, perhaps due to a read error. V is TRBV10-1 and J is TRBJ2-7, with 7 positions matching TRBD1. The CDR3 sequence is 15 residues long. Germline-derived CDR1 and CDR2 are WNHNN and SYGVQD (reference sequence). In DNA form, the CDR3 reads TGCGCCAGCAGTGAAGGGACAGACGGACCCTACGAACAGTACTTC. This translates into CASSEGTDGPYEQYF.

In DNA form, the CDR3 reads TGTGCCACAACGTTCTCCGGTCAGCCCCAGCATTTT. Amino acid sequence: CATTFSGQPQHF. The V gene is TRBV6-1, the J gene TRBJ1-5; D not certain. The CDR3 is 12 amino acids. The V end lost 10 bases, the J end lost 6 bases, and 13 bases lay between the germline ends. From germline, CDR1 is MNHNS and CDR2 SASEGT.